These 2 T cell receptor beta chains were all obtained from the same sample, sequenced in a study of control samples from healthy donors and cancer patients. Libraries were prepared by immunoSEQ multiplex PCR; TCRdb keeps only in-frame clonotypes and omits some of them. This repertoire shows over 150,000 clones, 75% to 95% found once; its top ten account for around 2%. Sequenced input: blood. The receptors originated from a woman aged 40 to 50 in good health.

The genes are TRBV5-6 and TRBJ1-5; D uncertain. This CDR3 has 15 amino acids. V was clipped by 4 bases and J by 2 bases, with 13 bases between them. Per the germline V gene, CDR1 is SGHDT and CDR2 is YYEEEE. The CDR3 DNA follows: TGTGCCAGCAGCATAACAGAGTTCGGCAATCAGCCCCAGCATTTT. Translation: CASSITEFGNQPQHF. Full variable domain (outside the CDR3, taken from reference TRBV5-6 and TRBJ1-5): DAGVTQSPTHLIKTRGQQVTLRCSPKSGHDTVSWYQQALGQGPQFIFQYYEEEERQRGNFPDRFSGHQFPNYSSELNVNALLLGDSALYLCASSITEFGNQPQHFGDGTRLSIL.

This clone was detected once. The CDR3 DNA reads as TGTGCCAGCAGTGAAGACGGGGGGCTCTCCTACGAGCAGTACTTC. Its translation: CASSEDGGLSYEQYF. This chain connects TRBV6-1 to TRBJ2-7, with TRBD2 as a possible D gene (7 bases). V gave up 1 base and J gave up 0 bases, with 10 bases separating them. Germline V lookup: CDR1 MNHNS, CDR2 SASEGT. The CDR3 runs to 15 residues.